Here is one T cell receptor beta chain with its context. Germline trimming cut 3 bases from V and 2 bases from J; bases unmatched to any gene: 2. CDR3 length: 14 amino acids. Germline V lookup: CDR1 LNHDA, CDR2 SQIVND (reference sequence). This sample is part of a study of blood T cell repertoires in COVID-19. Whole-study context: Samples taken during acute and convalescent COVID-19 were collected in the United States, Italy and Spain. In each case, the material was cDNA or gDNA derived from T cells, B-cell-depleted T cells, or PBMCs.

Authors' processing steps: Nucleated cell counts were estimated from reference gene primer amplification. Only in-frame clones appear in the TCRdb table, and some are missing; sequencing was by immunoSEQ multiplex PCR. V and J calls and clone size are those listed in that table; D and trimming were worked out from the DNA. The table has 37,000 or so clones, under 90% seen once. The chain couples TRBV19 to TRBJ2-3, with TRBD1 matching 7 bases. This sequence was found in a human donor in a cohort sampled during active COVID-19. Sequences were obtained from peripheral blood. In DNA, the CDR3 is TGTGCCAGTAGTATCCAGGGGGTCACAGATACGCAGTATTTT. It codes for CASSIQGVTDTQYF. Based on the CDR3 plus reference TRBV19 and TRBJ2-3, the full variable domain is DGGITQSPKYLFRKEGQNVTLSCEQNLNHDAMYWYRQDPGQGLRLIYYSQIVNDFQKGDIAEGYSVSREKKESFPLTVTSAQKNPTAFYLCASSIQGVTDTQYFGPGTRLTVL.